A selection of T cell receptor beta chains follows, all from one sample in a study of blood T cell repertoires in COVID-19. The method was immunoSEQ multiplex PCR; TCRdb's version includes in-frame clones alone and lacks a portion of them. The sample has about 220,000 clones, about 82% seen once. Sequenced: peripheral blood. The receptors were gathered from a woman between 70 and 85 years old with COVID-19, enrolled during active disease. Each CDR3 is given with its conserved first and last residue. Each record gives: J gene, CDR3 length, D gene, V gene, clone size, CDR3 DNA, CDR3 protein. D genes are given only for firm matches. Only part of the rows carry a size: once, few, many, or a class if the clone is expanded.

TRBJ2-5,17,TRBD1,TRBV7-8,-,TGTGCCAGCAGCTTAAATCGACAGGGACATAGTCAAGAGACCCAGTACTTC,CASSLNRQGHSQETQYF
TRBJ2-3,15,TRBD2,TRBV6-2/TRBV6-3,-,TGTGCCAGCAGTTATTGGGCAGGGAGGGGAGATACGCAGTATTTT,CASSYWAGRGDTQYF
TRBJ1-1,14,-,TRBV4-1,-,TGCGCCAGCAGCCAGGGAGTTTTCAACACTGAAGCTTTCTTT,CASSQGVFNTEAFF
TRBJ1-4,15,-,TRBV9,many,TGTGCCAGCAGCCCACGAGGGTGGCCTAATGAAAAACTGTTTTTT,CASSPRGWPNEKLFF
TRBJ1-3,15,-,TRBV3-1/TRBV3-2,-,TGTGCCAGCAGCCAAGGTACCAGGGCAGGAAACACCATATATTTT,CASSQGTRAGNTIYF
TRBJ1-6,16,TRBD1,TRBV19,-,TGTGCCAGTAGTACCGAGGGGGCGCGGTATAATTCACCCCTCCACTTT,CASSTEGARYNSPLHF
TRBJ1-5,15,TRBD1,TRBV2,once,TGTGCCAGCAGTGAATTGTCAGGGGGCACTCAGCCCCAGCATTTT,CASSELSGGTQPQHF
TRBJ2-1,17,TRBD2,TRBV7-8,-,TGTGCCAGCAGCGTCGGGAGGGTGGTGGGAATTAGGAATGAGCAGTTCTTC,CASSVGRVVGIRNEQFF
TRBJ1-3,16,-,TRBV6-2/TRBV6-3,-,TGTGCCAGCAGTTACCCGGACAGAATCTCTGGAAACACCATATATTTT,CASSYPDRISGNTIYF
TRBJ1-1,15,-,TRBV7-6,-,TGTGCCAGCAGCTCAACCGGGACACGGAACACTGAAGCTTTCTTT,CASSSTGTRNTEAFF